This entry is about one T cell receptor (beta chain). Antigen unknown. Generated by immunoSEQ multiplex PCR, the TCRdb table keeps only in-frame clones and is missing some. The data show 330,000 or so clones, with roughly 70% seen just once and about a tenth held by the top ten. The CDR3 spans 13 residues. The germline V gene encodes CDR1 LNHDA and CDR2 SQIVND (reference sequence). The trim removed 6 bases at V and 5 bases at J, leaving 4 bases unmatched. The sample is drawn from a study of shared clonotypes between healthy human individuals. Study results and limitations: In general, naive subsets displayed greater estimated richness than memory subsets did.

CD4+ cells yielded CD45RA+ naive and CD45RA-negative memory subsets. Sequencing was done on a sample of memory CD4+ T cells sorted from blood. Noted subset: CD45RA-negative fraction. The sequence was obtained from a man aged 30-40 years in good health. This chain links TRBV19 with TRBJ1-2; 9 nucleotides align to TRBD1. The CDR3 protein is CASSEGQGYGYTF. The CDR3 coding sequence is TGTGCCAGTAGCGAGGGACAGGGATATGGCTACACCTTC.